What follows are 26 T cell receptor beta chains derived from one specimen sequenced in a study of identical twins. A single record per CDR3 protein comes from TCRdb applying MiXCR to the 5' RACE reads. The table has approximately 1.8 million distinct CDR3 sequences, about 32% seen once. Sequencing input: cord blood. These TCRs come from a newborn girl in good health.

This chain uses TRBV28 with TRBJ2-7; TRBD1 or TRBD2 may be the D gene (6 bases each). Germline V gives CDR1 MDHEN, CDR2 SYDVKM. The CDR3 has 14 residues. V was clipped by 3 bases and J by 7 bases, with 16 bases between them. The CDR3 DNA reads TGTGCCAGCAGTTTGCGGGATTGGGACAATGAGCAGTACTTC. As protein: CASSLRDWDNEQYF. Drawing the rest from reference TRBV28 and TRBJ2-7, the complete variable domain is DVKVTQSSRYLVKRTGEKVFLECVQDMDHENMFWYRQDPGLGLRLIYFSYDVKMKEKGDIPEGYSVSREKKERFSLILESASTNQTSMYLCASSLRDWDNEQYFGPGTRLTVT.

This clonotype was recorded once. The chain carries TRBV10-3 and TRBJ1-1; D is unclear. The CDR3 is made up of 14 amino acids. V lost 8 bases and J lost 1, with 14 bases in between. Germline V gene data show CDR1 as ENHRY and CDR2 as SYGVKD. This chain's CDR3 is CAIGAVRENTEAFF. The CDR3, as DNA: TGTGCCATCGGCGCGGTACGTGAGAACACTGAAGCTTTCTTT.

This clonotype showed up just a few times. This sequence joins TRBV29-1 and TRBJ1-2; TRBD1 aligns across 11 bases. Germline values: CDR1 SQVTM, CDR2 ANQGSEA. The V segment lost 6 bases and the J segment 9 bases; nucleotides outside the gene matches: 3. There are 11 residues in the CDR3. Here the CDR3 reads CSVGQGASYTF. The CDR3 DNA sequence: TGCAGCGTCGGACAGGGGGCGAGCTACACCTTC.

This clonotype was recorded only once. The J gene is TRBJ2-3, the V gene TRBV11-2; 13 positions match TRBD2. This CDR3 is built from 12 residues. CDR1 is SGHAT, CDR2 FQNNGV, per germline. The V and J ends lost 1 base and 14 bases, in that order; junction bases with no gene match: 0. CDR3 coding DNA: TGTGCCAGCAGCTTAGGGACTAGCGGGAGGTATTTT. Encoded protein: CASSLGTSGRYF.

The V and J genes are TRBV28 and TRBJ1-4; D remains unclear. This CDR3 comprises 17 residues. Trimming cost V 2 bases and J 5 bases, with 18 bases left between them. Germline lookup yields CDR1 MDHEN and CDR2 SYDVKM. This chain's CDR3 is CASSLVLFGGTNEKLFF. The CDR3 region has the DNA TGTGCCAGCAGTTTAGTTTTATTCGGAGGAACCAATGAAAAACTGTTTTTT.

The chain combines TRBV4-2 with TRBJ1-1, with 8 nucleotides matching TRBD1. Unmatched junction bases numbered 6, after V lost 4 bases and J lost 5 bases. Germline loops: CDR1 LGHNA, CDR2 YNFKEQ. The CDR3 sequence is 14 residues long. This chain's CDR3 is CASSRTNRGTEAFF. Written as DNA, the CDR3 is TGTGCCAGCAGCCGAACGAACAGGGGGACTGAAGCTTTCTTT.

The chain couples TRBV28 to TRBJ2-3; the match to TRBD2 covers 8 bases. Germline lookup yields CDR1 MDHEN and CDR2 SYDVKM. The J segment lost 2 bases and the V segment lost 0 bases, leaving 1 base of the junction unmatched. The CDR3 contains 15 residues. The CDR3 reads CASSLWREVTDTQYF. Written as DNA, the CDR3 is TGTGCCAGCAGTTTATGGCGGGAGGTCACAGATACGCAGTATTTT.

In its sample, this clonotype was seen a few times. This chain connects TRBV28 to TRBJ1-5; 7 bases are shared with TRBD1. From germline, CDR1 is MDHEN and CDR2 SYDVKM. The CDR3 covers 13 residues. V was pared by 3 bases and J by 8 bases, with 4 bases of the junction left unmatched. CDR3 sequence: CASSLLTGEPQHF. The DNA for the CDR3 is TGTGCCAGCAGTTTGCTTACAGGGGAGCCCCAGCATTTT. Full variable domain (outside the CDR3, taken from reference TRBV28 and TRBJ1-5): DVKVTQSSRYLVKRTGEKVFLECVQDMDHENMFWYRQDPGLGLRLIYFSYDVKMKEKGDIPEGYSVSREKKERFSLILESASTNQTSMYLCASSLLTGEPQHFGDGTRLSIL.

This clonotype was seen only once. V and J are TRBV27 and TRBJ2-2, with 10 bases aligning to TRBD1. The length of the CDR3 is 17 residues. Germline assignment: CDR1 MNHEY and CDR2 SMNVEV (reference sequence). V dropped 2 bases and J dropped 3; count of bases not matched to a gene: 6. Here the CDR3 reads CASSLDRGLLDTGELFF. The CDR3 bases are TGTGCCAGCAGTTTAGACAGGGGGCTCCTGGACACCGGGGAGCTGTTTTTT.

The chain combines TRBV6-6 with TRBJ1-4, with 9 bases identical to TRBD1. Trimming at V came to 5 bases and at J to 7 bases, leaving 5 bases not matched to a gene. Germline V lookup: CDR1 MNHNY, CDR2 SVGAGI (reference sequence). The CDR3 runs 14 residues. Here the CDR3 reads CASSGQGRIEKLFF. Written as DNA, the CDR3 is TGTGCCAGCAGTGGACAGGGGAGGATTGAAAAACTGTTTTTT.

This chain joins TRBV9 and TRBJ2-1; tentatively, D is TRBD1 (6 bases). Judging by the DNA end, TRBJ2-7 fits better; the J call may be wrong. The CDR3 is 15 residues long. Germline assignment: CDR1 SGDLS and CDR2 YYNGEE. The CDR3 DNA reads as TGTGCCAGCAGCACCCAAGGGACACTCTACAATGAGCAGTACTTC. Protein product: CASSTQGTLYNEQYF.

The rearrangement links TRBV3-1 to TRBJ1-2; 10 positions agree with TRBD1. V gave up 4 bases and J gave up 7 bases; unmatched junction bases: 3. This CDR3 region has 13 residues. CDR1 LGHDT and CDR2 YNNKEL come from the germline V gene (reference sequence). CDR3 nucleotide sequence: TGTGCCAGCAGCCGACAGGGGGCGGCTGGCTACACCTTC. This translates into CASSRQGAAGYTF.

This clonotype has a single count. V gene TRBV20-1 combines with J gene TRBJ2-7; TRBD2 agrees at 10 bases. The CDR3 length is 16 residues. The ends lost 0 bases at V and 7 bases at J; junction bases unmatched: 12. Germline V lookup: CDR1 DFQATT, CDR2 SNEGSKA (reference sequence). This CDR3 is CSARDPMQRGGDEQYF. The CDR3 coding sequence is TGCAGTGCTAGAGATCCCATGCAGCGGGGGGGCGATGAGCAGTACTTC.

The J gene is TRBJ2-5, the V gene TRBV5-1, with 12 bases aligning to TRBD2. Germline CDR1 and CDR2: SGHRS and YFSETQ. Trimming cost V 5 bases and J 1 base; bases outside gene matches: 9. The CDR3 spans 17 residues. CDR3 in DNA: TGCGCCAGCAGGGACGGACTAGCGGGGATGATCCAAGAGACCCAGTACTTC. Translated, it gives CASRDGLAGMIQETQYF.

CDR3 residues: CASGERLAGEQFF. CDR3 bases: TGTGCCAGCGGCGAACGACTAGCGGGAGAGCAGTTCTTC. This rearrangement joins TRBV7-2 to TRBJ2-1, with 11 bases matching TRBD2. Germline assignment: CDR1 SGHTA and CDR2 FQGNSA. The CDR3 consists of 13 residues. J lost 10 bases, V lost 8 bases, and 7 bases had no gene match.

The chain combines TRBV20-1 with TRBJ1-4, with 7 bases matching TRBD1. Trimming at V came to 1 base and at J to 2 bases, leaving 4 bases not matched to a gene. The CDR3 spans 15 residues. The germline V gene has CDR1 DFQATT and CDR2 SNEGSKA (reference sequence). CDR3 in DNA: TGCAGTGCTAGAGGCACCAGGGGGACTAATGAAAAACTGTTTTTT. Its protein product is CSARGTRGTNEKLFF.

This clonotype was seen many times. The gene calls are TRBV27 and TRBJ2-7; 8 bases agree with TRBD2. Germline V gives CDR1 MNHEY, CDR2 SMNVEV (reference sequence). CDR3 size: 14 residues. Trimming cost V 0 bases and J 4 bases; bases outside gene matches: 2. CDR3 DNA sequence: TGTGCCAGCAGTTTATCCCCGGGGGGGTACGAGCAGTACTTC. The encoded protein is CASSLSPGGYEQYF.

This chain uses TRBV10-3 with TRBJ1-2, with D unresolved. Trimming stripped 2 bases from V and 2 bases from J, with 6 bases between. This CDR3 comprises 13 residues. Germline assignment: CDR1 ENHRY and CDR2 SYGVKD. The CDR3 DNA follows: TGTGCCATCAGTGAGCTGGGAAACTATGGCTACACCTTC. Translated: CAISELGNYGYTF.

The chain carries TRBV5-1 and TRBJ2-1, with 10 bases lining up with TRBD2. The CDR3 contains 15 residues. The germline V gene has CDR1 SGHRS and CDR2 YFSETQ. Trimming removed 5 bases from V and 3 bases from J; junction bases left unmatched: 5. CDR3 sequence: CASRYGLADYNEQFF. For the CDR3, the DNA is TGCGCCAGCAGATATGGACTAGCGGACTACAATGAGCAGTTCTTC.

This clonotype came up a few times. The chain couples TRBV28 to TRBJ2-6; no clear D. The CDR3 runs 15 residues. CDR1 is MDHEN, CDR2 SYDVKM, per germline. V shed 10 bases and J shed 1 base, with 14 bases lying between them. The CDR3 DNA reads TGTGCCACCTCCACAGCCTTATCTGGGGCCAACGTCCTGACTTTC. Protein sequence: CATSTALSGANVLTF.

The chain carries TRBV5-1 and TRBJ1-1; 8 bases match TRBD1. V dropped 2 bases and J dropped 4; count of bases not matched to a gene: 10. The CDR3 is made up of 16 amino acids. Germline CDR1 reads SGHRS; CDR2 reads YFSETQ. CDR3 coding DNA: TGCGCCAGCAGCTTATATAGGACAGGGACGACCACTGAAGCTTTCTTT. It is translated as CASSLYRTGTTTEAFF.

V and J are TRBV27 and TRBJ2-4; 8 nucleotides agree with TRBD1. This CDR3 region has 16 residues. The J segment lost 0 bases and the V segment lost 6 bases, leaving 7 bases of the junction unmatched. CDR1 MNHEY and CDR2 SMNVEV come from the germline V gene (reference sequence). The CDR3 region has the DNA TGTGCCAGCAGACGAGGACAGGGAACAGCCAAAAACATTCAGTACTTC. Translated: CASRRGQGTAKNIQYF.

Details on this clonotype: Possible read error: a much larger clone is one base away. This chain connects TRBV29-1 to TRBJ2-3, with 9 positions matching TRBD1. Losses at the gene ends were 2 bases for V and 1 base for J; bases not matched to a gene: 1. This CDR3 has 14 residues. The V gene's germline CDR1 is SQVTM and CDR2 ANQGSEA. CDR3 amino acids: CSVERTGGTDTQYF. The DNA of the CDR3 is TGCAGCGTTGAAAGGACAGGGGGCACAGATACGCAGTATTTT.

This clonotype was counted only a few times. The J gene is TRBJ2-2, the V gene TRBV29-1, with D possibly TRBD2 on 6 matching bases. This CDR3 spans 14 amino acids. V was cut by 4 bases and J by 6 bases, with 15 bases left in between. Germline V CDR1 and CDR2: SQVTM, ANQGSEA. The CDR3 loop reads CSVGVGSEAGELFF. The CDR3 DNA follows: TGCAGCGTTGGGGTCGGGAGTGAAGCCGGGGAGCTGTTTTTT.

The chain's CDR3 is CASSPAGTAQGNEQFF. In DNA, the CDR3 is TGTGCCAGCAGTCCCGCCGGGACAGCTCAGGGCAATGAGCAGTTCTTC. This sequence joins TRBV28 and TRBJ2-1; 7 positions match TRBD1. From germline, CDR1 is MDHEN and CDR2 SYDVKM. The trim removed 5 bases at V and 6 bases at J, leaving 13 bases unmatched. This CDR3 region has 16 residues.

This clonotype came up a few times. J is TRBJ1-5 and V is TRBV24-1; D uncertain. Trimming shortened V by 8 bases and J by 4 bases, and 17 bases separated the two germline ends. CDR1 KGHDR and CDR2 SFDVKD come from the germline V gene. This CDR3 spans 15 amino acids. The CDR3 here is CATMRGSRMNQPQHF. The CDR3 DNA sequence: TGTGCCACCATGCGCGGGAGCCGGATGAATCAGCCCCAGCATTTT.